This T cell receptor beta chain is from a study of Ad26.COV2.S vaccination and SARS-CoV-2 variants. V gave up 2 bases and J gave up 4 bases, with 9 bases separating them. The germline CDR1 and CDR2 sequences are SEHNR and FQNEAQ (reference sequence). This CDR3 has 14 amino acids. This table comes from immunoSEQ multiplex PCR, and its TCRdb copy is limited to in-frame clones, with some not included. The sample contains around 400,000 clones, roughly four fifths of which appear only once. Treatment specified: 15 to 20 received Ad26.COV2.S at low or high dose, single or two shots; 5 received placebo; per-sample allocation not given. On day 63 after the first injection, vaccine and placebo recipients gave samples.

The receptor was isolated from a person between 18 and 59 years old who received the Ad26.COV2.S COVID-19 vaccine or a placebo. Sequenced material: peripheral blood, taken in a trial of Ad26.COV2.S vaccine versus placebo. The rearrangement links TRBV7-9 to TRBJ1-5; possible D gene TRBD1, 5 bases. The DNA for the CDR3 is TGTGCCAGCAGCTTACCGGGGCTAAATCAGCCCCAGCATTTT. Translated: CASSLPGLNQPQHF.